This section outlines one T cell receptor (beta chain) sequence together with its context. Its antigen is unknown. This CDR3 comprises 16 residues. Germline CDR1 MGHRA, CDR2 YSYEKL. Trimming shortened V by 1 base and J by 4 bases, and 14 bases separated the two germline ends. The data derive from a study of T-cell memory formation after mild COVID-19. Background on the study: Largely, TCR clusters stayed within a single donor. Overall study results and limits: Second-wave clones with a day 37 peak had unconfirmed SARS-CoV-2 specificity.

Employing constant-segment primers, 5'RACE generated TCR alpha and TCR beta cDNA libraries bearing sample barcodes and UMIs. TCRdb independently ran MiXCR on the 5' RACE reads; one entry per CDR3 protein. This sample has about 560,000 distinct CDR3 sequences, with 17% found just once. The sample comprised PBMCs or a T cell subset sorted from them (not recorded which). The sequence derives from an adult woman who had mild COVID-19 (a few samples of this study predate the infection). Cell type and time point are not known. The rearrangement links TRBV4-1 to TRBJ1-5; a weak D match, TRBD1 (5 bases). The CDR3 sequence: CASSQVYGTLNQPQHF. The CDR3 DNA reads as TGCGCCAGCAGCCAAGTATACGGGACGCTGAATCAGCCCCAGCATTTT.